This T cell receptor beta chain was identified in a study of blood T cell repertoires in COVID-19. Across the whole study: The United States, Italy and Spain were the sources of the acute and convalescent COVID-19 samples. From T cells, B-cell-depleted T cells, or PBMCs came the material, which was cDNA or gDNA.

Between the trimmed V and J ends, which lost 5 bases and 0 bases, there was a span of 17 bases. The CDR3 is 18 residues long. Germline loops: CDR1 SGHTA, CDR2 FQGNSA. In the original analysis: Using reference gene primer amplification, nucleated cell counts were estimated. Libraries were prepared by immunoSEQ multiplex PCR; TCRdb keeps only in-frame clonotypes and omits some of them. Clone size and V and J calls were adopted from that table, with D and trimming inferred from the DNA. The sample holds approximately 50,000 clones, around 80% seen once. The receptor was derived from a man aged 65 to 85 with acute or convalescent COVID-19. The chain uses TRBV7-2 and TRBJ1-6; maybe TRBD1 (5 bases). Sample: peripheral blood. CDR3 DNA sequence: TGTGCCAGCAGCATAAGCTTGCAGGGAAGCTCCTATAATTCACCCCTCCACTTT. Translation gives CASSISLQGSSYNSPLHF. Full variable domain (rest looked up from reference TRBV7-2 and TRBJ1-6): GAGVSQSPSNKVTEKGKDVELRCDPISGHTALYWYRQSLGQGLEFLIYFQGNSAPDKSGLPSDRFSAERTGGSVSTLTIQRTQQEDSAVYLCASSISLQGSSYNSPLHFGNGTRLTVT.